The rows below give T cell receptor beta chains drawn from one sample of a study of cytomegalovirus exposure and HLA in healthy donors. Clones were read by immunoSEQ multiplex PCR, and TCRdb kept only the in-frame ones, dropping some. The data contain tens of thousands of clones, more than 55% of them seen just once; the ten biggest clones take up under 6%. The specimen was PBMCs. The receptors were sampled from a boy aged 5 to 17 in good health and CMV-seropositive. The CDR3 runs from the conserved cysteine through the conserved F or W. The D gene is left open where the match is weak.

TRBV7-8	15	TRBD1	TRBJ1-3	CASSATRQGGNTIYF
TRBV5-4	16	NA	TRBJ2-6	CASSLATLPGANVLTF
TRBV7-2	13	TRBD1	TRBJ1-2	CASSTGQGNGYTF
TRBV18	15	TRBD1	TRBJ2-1	CASSPPSRGRNEQFF
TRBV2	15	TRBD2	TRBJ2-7	CASRAGTSFLYEQYF
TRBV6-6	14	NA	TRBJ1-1	CASSTPGGNTEAFF
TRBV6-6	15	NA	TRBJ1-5	CASSHAAYSNQPQHF
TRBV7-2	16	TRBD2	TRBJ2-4	CASSLLAGLAKNIQYF
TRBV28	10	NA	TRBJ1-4	CASSREKLFF
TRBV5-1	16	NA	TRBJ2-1	CASSLAPGVGQDEQFF
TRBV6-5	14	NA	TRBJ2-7	CASSYGAGTGEQYF
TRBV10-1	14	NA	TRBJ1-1	CASSPTGVITEAFF
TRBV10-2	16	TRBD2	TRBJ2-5	CASRLAGGRAGETQYF
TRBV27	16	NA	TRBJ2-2	CASSFPQGRDTGELFF
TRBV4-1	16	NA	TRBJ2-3	CASSRLTGGLRDTQYF
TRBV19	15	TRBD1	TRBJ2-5	CASSSTGQGGKTQYF
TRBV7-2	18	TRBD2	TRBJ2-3	CASSGSSGSGGSTDTQYF
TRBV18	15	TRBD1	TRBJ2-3	CASSPFRTGVDTQYF
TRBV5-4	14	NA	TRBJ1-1	CASSSPGFDTEAFF
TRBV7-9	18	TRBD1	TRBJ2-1	CASSPKWTGTGSYNEQFF
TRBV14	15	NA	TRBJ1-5	CASSQVGKKGQPQHF
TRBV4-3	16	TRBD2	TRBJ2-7	CASSQESTGGAYEQYF
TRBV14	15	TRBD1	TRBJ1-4	CASSRSTGGLEKLFF
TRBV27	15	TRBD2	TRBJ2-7	CASRGALAGAYEQYF
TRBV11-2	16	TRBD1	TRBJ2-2	CASSYLNRGPTGELFF
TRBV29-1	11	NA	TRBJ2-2	CSVRGSGELFF
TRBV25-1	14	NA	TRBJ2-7	CASSESSSGNEQYF
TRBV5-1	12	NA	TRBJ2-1	CASSTEVKEQFF
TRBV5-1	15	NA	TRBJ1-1	CASSLATALNTEAFF
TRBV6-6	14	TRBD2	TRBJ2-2	CASGGGRNTGELFF
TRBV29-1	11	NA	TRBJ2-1	CSAEDDNEQFF
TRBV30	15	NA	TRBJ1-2	CAWSATLDSLYGYTF
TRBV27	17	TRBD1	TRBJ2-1	CASSRDRSFRLLNEQFF
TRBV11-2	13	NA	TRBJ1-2	CASSPTGFYGYTF
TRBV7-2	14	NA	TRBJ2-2	CASSPWAGPGELFF
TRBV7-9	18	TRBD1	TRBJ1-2	CSSSLADRGISANYGYTF
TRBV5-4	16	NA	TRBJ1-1	CASSLFRGHMNTEAFF
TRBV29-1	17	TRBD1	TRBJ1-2	CSASPGTGVLSNYGYTF
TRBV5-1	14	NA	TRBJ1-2	CASSSGTPAGGYTF
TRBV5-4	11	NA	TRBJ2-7	CASSNRQEQYF
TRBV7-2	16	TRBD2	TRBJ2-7	CASSLLSLLAGGEQYF
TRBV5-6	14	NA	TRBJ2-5	CASSLHRVQETQYF
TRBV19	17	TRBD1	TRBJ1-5	CASSIGRGRIGNQPQHF
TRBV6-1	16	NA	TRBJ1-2	CASSEALFEEDYGYTF
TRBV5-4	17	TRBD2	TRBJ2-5	CASSSGDSGGPKETQYF
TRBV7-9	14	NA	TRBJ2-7	CASSFTAGTYEQYF
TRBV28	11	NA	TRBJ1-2	CASRPQYGYTF
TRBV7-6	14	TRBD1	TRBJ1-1	CASSPGTGAGRAFF
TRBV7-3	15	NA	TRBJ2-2	CASSLNRANTGELFF
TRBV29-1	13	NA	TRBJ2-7	CSVSPPGAYEQYF
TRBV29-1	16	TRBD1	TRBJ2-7	CSVEDHAGQGVYEQYF
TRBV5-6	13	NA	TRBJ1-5	CASSLAGRQPQHF
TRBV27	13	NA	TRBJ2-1	CASMRARYNEQFF